Listed below are T cell receptor beta chains from one sample, sequenced in a study of neurological immune-mediated disorders. A single record per CDR3 protein comes from TCRdb applying MiXCR to the 5' RACE reads. The sample has under 35,000 distinct CDR3 sequences; around 25% are singletons. The sequencing sample was made of CD4+ T cells from blood. The receptors originated from a man aged 50 or older with HTLV-1-associated myelopathy (HAM/TSP). The CDR3 runs from the conserved cysteine through the conserved F or W. The D gene is left open where the match is weak. For some rows the clone size is stated as once, few or many, or as a class when expanded; others skip it.

abundance,d_gene,v_gene,j_gene,CDR3aa,CDR3nt
many,.,TRBV6-5,TRBJ2-5,CASSRRGIQETQYF,TGTGCCAGCAGCCGCAGGGGAATCCAAGAGACCCAGTACTTC
many,.,TRBV7-9,TRBJ1-5,CASSLEGGNQPQHF,TGTGCCAGCAGCTTAGAGGGCGGCAATCAGCCCCAGCATTTT
many,TRBD1,TRBV7-3,TRBJ2-2,CASSQRQGGTGELFF,TGTGCCAGCAGCCAGAGACAGGGCGGCACCGGGGAGCTGTTTTTT
many,TRBD1,TRBV5-1,TRBJ2-7,CASARDSFYEQYF,TGCGCCTCAGCTCGGGACAGCTTTTACGAGCAGTACTTC
many,.,TRBV5-1,TRBJ1-4,CASSLGRVGEKLFF,TGCGCCAGCAGCTTGGGCAGGGTCGGTGAAAAACTGTTTTTT
many,.,TRBV20-1,TRBJ2-5,CSASGQAERETQYF,TGCAGTGCTAGCGGGCAGGCCGAGAGGGAGACCCAGTACTTC
many,.,TRBV19,TRBJ1-2,CASSIDRRTHAGYTF,TGTGCCAGTAGTATAGATCGAAGGACACATGCGGGCTACACCTTC
many,.,TRBV15,TRBJ1-2,CATSRENAGFYGYTF,TGTGCCACCAGCAGAGAAAACGCCGGATTCTATGGCTACACCTTC
many,TRBD2,TRBV20-1,TRBJ2-3,CSASRPSGSSTDTQYF,TGCAGTGCTAGTCGGCCTAGCGGGAGCAGCACAGATACGCAGTATTTT
many,.,TRBV20-1,TRBJ1-2,CSAGGNYGYTF,TGCAGTGCGGGGGGTAACTATGGCTACACCTTC
.,.,TRBV5-1,TRBJ1-5,CASSLEGQPQHF,TGCGCCAGCAGCTTGGAGGGGCAGCCCCAGCATTTT